This T cell receptor (beta chain) emerged from a study of a mutant IDH1 vaccine in newly diagnosed glioma. Overall study: Patients were pretreated with radiotherapy, temozolomide, or both, mostly both.

This CDR3 comprises 16 residues. CDR1 is MNHNS and CDR2 is SASEGT in the germline V gene. V was pared by 4 bases and J by 3 bases, with 8 bases of the junction left unmatched. Libraries were prepared by immunoSEQ multiplex PCR; TCRdb keeps only in-frame clonotypes and omits some of them. The sample has 38,000 or so clones, roughly 81% seen once. On this clone itself: Its antigen is unidentified.

Time point of the sample: week 23, last vaccination. A 20-mer mutant IDH1 peptide at 300 ug was injected subcutaneously with topical imiquimod. Sequencing used PBMCs, obtained from a glioma patient whose treatment included an IDH1 peptide vaccine. The chain carries TRBV6-1 and TRBJ1-4; the match to TRBD1 covers 7 bases. This receptor was taken from a man aged 40-55 years with glioma. The CDR3 DNA is TGTGCCAGCAGTGGTACCGGGACAGCCCCTAATGAAAAACTGTTTTTT. Its protein product is CASSGTGTAPNEKLFF.